The present entry profiles one T cell receptor (beta chain) with its context. This sample was included in a study of cytomegalovirus exposure and HLA in healthy donors. This CDR3 contains 15 residues. Germline CDR1 and CDR2: SGHRS and YFSETQ. V shed 0 bases and J shed 1 base, with 9 bases lying between them. Primers: 60 Vbeta forward and 13 Jbeta reverse. Sequenced by immunoSEQ multiplex PCR; TCRdb stores in-frame clones only, minus some. The sample carries about 120,000 clones, roughly 80% recorded once. The chain joins TRBV5-1 to TRBJ2-3; D gene ambiguous. Sequenced input: PBMCs. The receptor was derived from a man younger than 45 in good health and CMV-seronegative. CDR3: CASSLGHLGTDTQYF. CDR3 bases: TGCGCCAGCAGCTTGGGACATTTGGGCACAGATACGCAGTATTTT.